The 23 T cell receptor beta chains listed next were all sequenced from one sample in a study of vaccination effects on CD4 cells after COVID-19. CD4+ T cells specific for antigen were expanded with viral peptide pools by the ViraFEST assay before sequencing. The authors isolated CD4+ T cells after 10 days of culture. Infection with SARS-CoV-2 occurred in the person between March and December 2020, and PCR confirmed it. It was two doses of either the BNT162b2 or mRNA-1273 vaccine that participants received. TCRdb's copy holds only in-frame clones and misses some; the assay was immunoSEQ multiplex PCR. The table has 14,000 or so clones, 60% to 85% seen once; the top ten hold 29%. Their recognized antigens are unknown. The material sequenced was CD4+ T cells from PBMCs cultured with HCoV-NL63 spike peptides, taken after COVID-19 vaccination. Receptors were obtained from a human donor who had a prior SARS-CoV-2 infection.

Concerning this clone: The junction differs from germline at one of its ends, possibly a read error. V and J are TRBV5-6 and TRBJ2-1; D ambiguous. The CDR3 is made up of 11 amino acids. Looked up from germline, CDR1 is SGHDT and CDR2 is YYEEEE. CDR3 protein: CASSFYHEQFF. CDR3 nucleotide sequence: TGTGCCAGCAGCTTCTACCATGAGCAGTTCTTC.

This clone was seen a few times. This chain uses TRBV5-1 with TRBJ1-2; the D gene is possibly TRBD1 (6 bases). The CDR3 has 13 amino acids. The V gene's germline CDR1 is SGHRS and CDR2 YFSETQ. The V end lost 1 base, the J end lost 8 bases, and 12 bases lay between the germline ends. The CDR3 DNA is TGCGCCAGCAGCTTGACTGCCGGGGGCGGCTACACCTTC. This gives the protein CASSLTAGGGYTF.

J is TRBJ2-2 and V is TRBV5-4; TRBD2 matches 7 bases. CDR1 SGHNT and CDR2 YYREEE come from the germline V gene (reference sequence). The CDR3 sequence is 16 residues long. The V and J ends lost 4 bases and 4 bases, in that order; junction bases with no gene match: 10. The CDR3 sequence is CASSLEGRGGTGELFF. The CDR3 DNA is TGTGCCAGCAGCCTGGAGGGGCGCGGGGGCACCGGGGAGCTGTTTTTT.

The CDR3 is CASGLNGSPHNEQFF. The CDR3 coding sequence is TGTGCTAGTGGTTTAAACGGGAGCCCCCACAATGAGCAGTTCTTC. V usage is TRBV12-5 and J usage is TRBJ2-1; tentatively, D is TRBD2 (6 bases). CDR1 and CDR2 from the germline V gene are LGHNT and FRNRAP. Trimming shortened V by 3 bases and J by 5 bases, and 14 bases separated the two germline ends. CDR3 length: 15 amino acids.

The CDR3 sequence is CASSLGQFLDTEAFF. The DNA of the CDR3 is TGTGCCAGCAGCTTAGGACAGTTCTTGGACACTGAAGCTTTCTTT. The chain recombines TRBV7-6 with TRBJ1-1; maybe TRBD1 (5 bases). This CDR3 region has 15 residues. Trimming left V 1 base short and J 3 bases short, with 12 bases between. Germline loops: CDR1 SGHVS, CDR2 FNYEAQ.

V gene TRBV5-6 combines with J gene TRBJ2-3, with 7 nucleotides matching TRBD1. Germline V gene sequence: CDR1 SGHDT, CDR2 YYEEEE. V lost 5 bases and J lost 0; bases outside the gene matches: 6. The CDR3 consists of 15 residues. The CDR3 loop is CASRETGRSTDTQYF. Written as DNA, the CDR3 is TGTGCCAGCAGGGAGACAGGGCGTAGCACAGATACGCAGTATTTT. The full variable domain, in which reference TRBV5-6 and TRBJ2-3 provide the parts outside the CDR3, is DAGVTQSPTHLIKTRGQQVTLRCSPKSGHDTVSWYQQALGQGPQFIFQYYEEEERQRGNFPDRFSGHQFPNYSSELNVNALLLGDSALYLCASRETGRSTDTQYFGPGTRLTVL.

The V gene is TRBV5-1, the J gene TRBJ1-6; D gene uncertain. V was trimmed by 4 bases and J by 7 bases, leaving 15 bases between them. This CDR3 is built from 15 residues. Germline CDR1 and CDR2: SGHRS and YFSETQ. CDR3 in DNA: TGCGCCAGCAGCGGCCAGGACGGAAAGAATTCACCCCTCCACTTT. Its protein product is CASSGQDGKNSPLHF. The whole variable domain, remainder taken from reference TRBV5-1 and TRBJ1-6, is KAGVTQTPRYLIKTRGQQVTLSCSPISGHRSVSWYQQTPGQGLQFLFEYFSETQRNKGNFPGRFSGRQFSNSRSEMNVSTLELGDSALYLCASSGQDGKNSPLHFGNGTRLTVT.

The rearrangement joins TRBV4-1 to TRBJ2-7, with 8 bases aligning to TRBD2. V shed 2 bases, J shed 9 bases, and the junction held 12 bases outside the gene matches. The CDR3 is 15 residues long. CDR1 is MGHRA and CDR2 is YSYEKL in the germline V gene. CDR3 in amino acids: CASSQRPGLDLWQYF. The CDR3 DNA follows: TGCGCCAGCAGCCAACGGCCGGGACTAGATTTGTGGCAGTACTTC.

J is TRBJ1-1 and V is TRBV3-1 (or the pseudogene TRBV3-2); 7 bases map to TRBD1. The V gene's germline CDR1 is LGHDT and CDR2 YNNKEL (reference sequence). The CDR3 sequence is 14 residues long. V lost 2 bases to trimming and J lost 5 bases; unmatched junction nucleotides: 5. CDR3 coding DNA: TGTGCCAGCAGCCAACAGGGGGGTCGGACTGAAGCTTTCTTT. Amino acid sequence: CASSQQGGRTEAFF.

The chain uses TRBV7-2 and TRBJ1-2, with 7 bases identical to TRBD1. CDR1 and CDR2 from the germline V gene are SGHTA and FQGNSA. The CDR3 sequence is 13 residues long. J was trimmed by 3 bases and V by 4 bases; bases with no gene match: 2. DNA of the CDR3: TGTGCCAGCAGCTCGACAGGGTACTATGGCTACACCTTC. Amino acid sequence: CASSSTGYYGYTF.

The V call is TRBV3-1 (or the pseudogene TRBV3-2), the J call TRBJ1-2; D is uncertain. CDR1 is LGHDT, CDR2 YNNKEL, per germline (reference sequence). This CDR3 spans 14 amino acids. The ends were cut back, 1 base at V and 8 bases at J, with 14 bases in the middle. The CDR3 DNA follows: TGTGCCAGCAGCCAAGGCTCGACGGTTATGGGCTACACCTTC. The encoded protein is CASSQGSTVMGYTF.

The V call is TRBV5-4, the J call TRBJ2-1; weak D call: TRBD2 (5 bases). Germline CDR1 is SGHNT and CDR2 is YYREEE (reference sequence). The CDR3 consists of 15 residues. V lost 0 bases and J lost 9, with 16 bases in between. CDR3 loop: CASSLAKRAVGEQFF. The CDR3 coding sequence is TGTGCCAGCAGCTTGGCCAAGAGGGCCGTGGGTGAGCAGTTCTTC. Full variable domain (outside the CDR3, taken from reference TRBV5-4 and TRBJ2-1): ETGVTQSPTHLIKTRGQQVTLRCSSQSGHNTVSWYQQALGQGPQFIFQYYREEENGRGNFPPRFSGLQFPNYSSELNVNALELDDSALYLCASSLAKRAVGEQFFGPGTRLTVL.

The chain links TRBV7-9 to TRBJ2-1; TRBD2 matches 9 bases. This CDR3 is 17 amino acids long. Germline V gene lookup returns CDR1 SEHNR and CDR2 FQNEAQ (reference sequence). J gave up 10 bases and V 5 bases, and 18 bases lay outside the gene matches. The CDR3 protein is CASSPTGVSGSRGEQFF. The CDR3 DNA sequence: TGTGCCAGCAGCCCGACGGGGGTTAGCGGGAGCCGCGGAGAGCAGTTCTTC.

V and J are TRBV5-6 and TRBJ2-3, with D hard to call. This CDR3 contains 13 residues. Trimming stripped 3 bases from V and 1 base from J, with 6 bases between. CDR1 and CDR2 (germline): SGHDT, YYEEEE. The CDR3, as DNA: TGTGCCAGCAGCTATACAGGCACAGATACGCAGTATTTT. It is translated as CASSYTGTDTQYF.

This chain uses TRBV30 with TRBJ2-7, with D perhaps TRBD1 (6 bases). Germline loops: CDR1 GTSNPN, CDR2 SVGIG (reference sequence). The length of the CDR3 is 16 residues. The ends were cut back, 0 bases at V and 4 bases at J, with 19 bases in the middle. The CDR3 nucleotides read TGTGCCTGGAGTGTACTCCCCAGGGTCAGGGGATACGAGCAGTACTTC. Translated: CAWSVLPRVRGYEQYF.

This rearrangement joins TRBV5-1 to TRBJ1-1; D unresolved. V gave up 0 bases and J gave up 6 bases, with 15 bases separating them. The CDR3 extends over 15 amino acids. Per the germline V gene, CDR1 is SGHRS and CDR2 is YFSETQ. CDR3 sequence: CASSLGGVGWSEAFF. The CDR3 DNA follows: TGCGCCAGCAGCTTGGGTGGGGTTGGTTGGTCTGAAGCTTTCTTT.

The genes are TRBV7-2 and TRBJ2-2; tentatively, D is TRBD1 or TRBD2 (5 bases each). This CDR3 region has 16 residues. Trimming took 4 bases from V and 3 from J, leaving 15 bases between them. Germline V gives CDR1 SGHTA, CDR2 FQGNSA. The CDR3 region is CASSYAGTRDTGELFF. The CDR3 coding sequence is TGTGCCAGCAGCTACGCCGGGACCCGGGACACCGGGGAGCTGTTTTTT.

This clone was observed a few times. The V and J genes are TRBV7-3 and TRBJ2-2; 8 nucleotides agree with TRBD2. This CDR3 is built from 20 residues. J gave up 1 base and V 1 base, and 14 bases lay outside the gene matches. The germline V gene encodes CDR1 SGHTA and CDR2 FQGTGA. The chain's CDR3 is CASSLKANAAGGLNTGELFF. CDR3 coding DNA: TGTGCCAGCAGCTTAAAGGCTAACGCGGCGGGAGGCCTGAACACCGGGGAGCTGTTTTTT.

The chain joins TRBV15 to TRBJ2-1; a possible D gene is TRBD2 (5 bases). The CDR3 has 16 amino acids. The germline CDR1 and CDR2 sequences are LNHNV and YYDKDF (reference sequence). The V end lost 0 bases, the J end lost 8 bases, and 17 bases lay between the germline ends. The CDR3 is CATSREIGGGNDEQFF. DNA of the CDR3: TGTGCCACCAGCAGAGAGATCGGAGGAGGTAATGATGAGCAGTTCTTC. Combining the CDR3 with reference TRBV15 and TRBJ2-1 gives the whole variable domain DAMVIQNPRYQVTQFGKPVTLSCSQTLNHNVMYWYQQKSSQAPKLLFHYYDKDFNNEADTPDNFQSRRPNTSFCFLDIRSPGLGDTAMYLCATSREIGGGNDEQFFGPGTRLTVL.

This clone occurred a few times. The gene calls are TRBV4-3 and TRBJ2-3, with unresolved D. Germline-derived CDR1 and CDR2 are LGHNA and YSLEER. The CDR3 consists of 15 residues. V lost 2 bases and J 6 bases, leaving 15 bases between the germline ends. The CDR3 coding sequence is TGCGCCAGCAGCCAAAACTTCGCCCGCGTGGATACGCAGTATTTT. This encodes CASSQNFARVDTQYF.

Concerning this clone itself: Mismatch with germline at one junction end may stem from a read error. The J gene is TRBJ1-1, the V gene TRBV6-5; TRBD1 matches 10 bases. Germline V CDR1 and CDR2: MNHEY, SVGAGI. The CDR3 covers 12 residues. The CDR3 DNA is TGTGCCAGCAGCTACATAGACAGGGGGCTTATCTTT. Amino acids: CASSYIDRGLIF.

The rearrangement links TRBV5-6 to TRBJ2-5, with a weak D call TRBD2 (6 bases). This CDR3 spans 16 amino acids. The germline V and J ends were trimmed by 1 base and 4 bases, with 17 bases remaining between them. Germline values: CDR1 SGHDT, CDR2 YYEEEE. In DNA, the CDR3 is TGTGCCAGCAGCTTGCAGAACCCGGGGGAGGTAGAGACCCAGTACTTC. Translated: CASSLQNPGEVETQYF. Complete variable domain (other parts from reference TRBV5-6 and TRBJ2-5): DAGVTQSPTHLIKTRGQQVTLRCSPKSGHDTVSWYQQALGQGPQFIFQYYEEEERQRGNFPDRFSGHQFPNYSSELNVNALLLGDSALYLCASSLQNPGEVETQYFGPGTRLLVL.

This clone has a handful of counts. The chain joins TRBV4-2 to TRBJ1-5, with 9 positions matching TRBD1. Losses at the gene ends were 2 bases for V and 7 bases for J; bases not matched to a gene: 9. The CDR3 length is 16 residues. Germline-derived CDR1 and CDR2 are LGHNA and YNFKEQ. DNA for the CDR3: TGTGCCAGCAGCCAATCTACCGGGACAGGGAACCAGCCCCAGCATTTT. Residues: CASSQSTGTGNQPQHF.